The 20 T cell receptor beta chains in this list originate from one sample, sequenced in a study of T cells in localized non-small cell lung cancer. TCRdb's table, derived via immunoSEQ multiplex PCR, lists solely in-frame clones and lacks some. The table records about 4,000 clones, 25% to 30% of them present only once. The sequencing used lung tumor tissue, collected before any cancer treatment. These receptors originate from a man aged 35-69 years with stage II lung adenocarcinoma.

A few counts support this clone. The rearrangement uses TRBV11-3 and TRBJ2-5; 8 bases are shared with TRBD1. The CDR3 is 16 residues long. CDR1 and CDR2 (germline): SGHNT, YENEEA. V lost 3 bases, J lost 1 base, and 7 bases stayed unmatched. The CDR3 is CASSLATGGSQETQYF. In DNA form, the CDR3 reads TGTGCCAGCAGCTTGGCCACAGGGGGAAGCCAAGAGACCCAGTACTTC.

This clone was seen a handful of times. CDR3 sequence reads: CASSLDLGRGAPQHF. As DNA, the CDR3 is TGTGCCAGCAGCTTAGATTTGGGCAGGGGGGCGCCCCAGCATTTT. The chain couples TRBV11-3 to TRBJ1-5; TRBD1 aligns across 7 bases. V lost 0 bases to trimming and J lost 9 bases; unmatched junction nucleotides: 8. This CDR3 is built from 15 residues. The germline V gene encodes CDR1 SGHNT and CDR2 YENEEA.

The chain has TRBV11-3 and TRBJ1-2; TRBD1 matches 9 bases. Germline V gives CDR1 SGHNT, CDR2 YENEEA. There are 16 residues in the CDR3. Trimming removed 5 bases from V and 4 bases from J; junction bases left unmatched: 11. CDR3 loop: CASSPGGQGSSYGYTF. The CDR3 DNA is TGTGCCAGCAGCCCTGGGGGACAGGGCTCTAGCTATGGCTACACCTTC.

This clone was found a few times. The chain uses TRBV10-3 and TRBJ1-5; TRBD1 matches at 8 bases. The CDR3 sequence is 19 residues long. After removal of 10 bases from V and 5 bases from J, the junction contained 25 bases not matched to a gene. The germline V gene encodes CDR1 ENHRY and CDR2 SYGVKD. The chain's CDR3 is CATYPGQGGSFPFHQPQHF. As DNA, the CDR3 is TGTGCCACCTATCCAGGACAGGGAGGATCTTTCCCCTTTCATCAGCCCCAGCATTTT.

Sample share makes this clone hyperexpanded. The chain couples TRBV11-3 to TRBJ1-1; D may be TRBD1 (5 bases). With 5 bases removed from V and 0 bases from J, the gap between germline ends came to 16 bases. This CDR3 has 16 amino acids. CDR1 and CDR2 (germline): SGHNT, YENEEA. The CDR3 DNA reads as TGTGCCAGCAGCCCCGGACCCAGGGAGGTGAACACTGAAGCTTTCTTT. Its translation is CASSPGPREVNTEAFF.

This clone was counted at least ten times. The chain has TRBV11-3 and TRBJ1-2; D might be TRBD1 (6 bases). Germline CDR1 reads SGHNT; CDR2 reads YENEEA. The CDR3 has 17 amino acids. V shed 0 bases and J shed 4 bases, with 18 bases lying between them. The CDR3 DNA reads as TGTGCCAGCAGCTTAGATGGCCGAAGTCGACAGGCCTATGGCTACACCTTC. Encoded protein: CASSLDGRSRQAYGYTF. The full variable domain, in which reference TRBV11-3 and TRBJ1-2 provide the parts outside the CDR3, is EAGVVQSPRYKIIEKKQPVAFWCNPISGHNTLYWYLQNLGQGPELLIRYENEEAVDDSQLPKDRFSAERLKGVDSTLKIQPAELGDSAVYLCASSLDGRSRQAYGYTFGSGTRLTVV.

The chain uses TRBV6-8 and TRBJ2-1; 11 nucleotides agree with TRBD2. CDR1 is MNHGY, CDR2 SAAAGT, per germline. Trimming removed 10 bases from V and 4 bases from J; junction bases left unmatched: 18. The CDR3 contains 18 residues. CDR3 sequence reads: CAIRPMTSGATWYNEQFF. The CDR3 region has the DNA TGTGCCATCAGGCCCATGACTAGCGGGGCTACTTGGTACAATGAGCAGTTCTTC.

This clone was observed a few times. The chain joins TRBV6-8 to TRBJ1-5; TRBD1 might be the D (5 bases). V was trimmed by 7 bases and J by 0 bases, leaving 10 bases between them. The germline gives CDR1 MNHGY, CDR2 SAAAGT. The CDR3 is 14 amino acids. The CDR3 sequence is CASNPTGSNQPQHF. CDR3 nucleotide sequence: TGTGCCAGCAATCCAACAGGTAGCAATCAGCCCCAGCATTTT.

The chain uses TRBV28 and TRBJ1-1; 9 bases match TRBD1. The CDR3 has 15 amino acids. The junction had 11 bases not matched to a gene; V was cut back by 6 bases and J by 6 bases. Per germline, CDR1 MDHEN and CDR2 SYDVKM. In nucleotides, the CDR3 is TGTGCCAGCAGGGAAGGAACAGGGGGCCGCGCTGAAGCTTTCTTT. Translating it yields CASREGTGGRAEAFF.

This sequence joins TRBV25-1 and TRBJ2-7; 8 bases line up with TRBD1. There are 13 residues in the CDR3. Germline V CDR1 and CDR2: MGHDK, SYGVNS. The V gene end was trimmed by 8 bases and the J gene end by 2 bases; junction bases not matched to a gene: 5. The CDR3 DNA reads as TGTGCCAGCGGGGACAGGTTCACCTACGAGCAGTACTTC. Protein sequence: CASGDRFTYEQYF.

Within the sample, this clone is medium-sized. The gene calls are TRBV6-8 and TRBJ1-1; tentatively, D is TRBD1 (5 bases). Germline CDR1 reads MNHGY; CDR2 reads SAAAGT. The CDR3 is 13 residues long. V was shortened by 6 bases and J by 2 bases, with 10 bases between the two germline ends. CDR3 coding DNA: TGTGCCAGCAGGGACACTCCCAACACTGAAGCTTTCTTT. Protein: CASRDTPNTEAFF.

The V gene is TRBV6-8, the J gene TRBJ1-3; D uncertain. The CDR3 is 13 amino acids. CDR1 MNHGY and CDR2 SAAAGT come from the germline V gene. V lost 5 bases and J lost 1, with 6 bases in between. For the CDR3, the DNA is TGTGCCAGCAGTGTCGAATCTGGAAACACCATATATTTT. Translated, it gives CASSVESGNTIYF.

This clone is medium-sized. This rearrangement joins TRBV19 to TRBJ1-1; D remains unclear. From germline, CDR1 is LNHDA and CDR2 SQIVND (reference sequence). Trimming stripped 10 bases from V and 4 bases from J, with 16 bases between. This CDR3 is built from 13 residues. The CDR3 region has the DNA TGTGCCACATGGACTAGAGGGAGCACTGAAGCTTTCTTT. Its protein product is CATWTRGSTEAFF.

The chain carries TRBV9 and TRBJ2-5; 7 nucleotides align to TRBD2. V lost 5 bases and J lost 5; bases outside the gene matches: 9. The CDR3 covers 14 residues. Germline V gives CDR1 SGDLS, CDR2 YYNGEE. The CDR3 DNA reads as TGTGCCAGCAGTGCTAGGCAGGGAGGGGAGACCCAGTACTTC. Its protein product is CASSARQGGETQYF.

The table lists this clone with a few counts. This chain joins TRBV19 and TRBJ1-1, with 12 nucleotides matching TRBD1. CDR3 length: 14 amino acids. V lost 7 bases to trimming and J lost 6 bases; unmatched junction nucleotides: 6. Germline-derived CDR1 and CDR2 are LNHDA and SQIVND (reference sequence). The chain's CDR3 is CASTGDRGLSEAFF. The CDR3 nucleotides are TGTGCCAGTACGGGGGACAGGGGGCTTTCTGAAGCTTTCTTT. The whole variable domain, remainder taken from reference TRBV19 and TRBJ1-1, is DGGITQSPKYLFRKEGQNVTLSCEQNLNHDAMYWYRQDPGQGLRLIYYSQIVNDFQKGDIAEGYSVSREKKESFPLTVTSAQKNPTAFYLCASTGDRGLSEAFFGQGTRLTVV.

This clone was observed a few times. The rearrangement joins TRBV6-8 to TRBJ1-5; perhaps TRBD1 as D (6 bases). Trimming removed 2 bases from V and 8 bases from J, with 13 bases in between. Per germline, CDR1 MNHGY and CDR2 SAAAGT. The CDR3 loop spans 14 amino acids. CDR3 DNA sequence: TGTGCCAGCAGTTACCGGGGGGCCCCAGAGCCCCAGCATTTT. The encoded protein is CASSYRGAPEPQHF.

J is TRBJ2-1 and V is TRBV5-1; TRBD2 is a possible D gene (6 bases). CDR3 length equals 17 residues. In germline, CDR1 is SGHRS, CDR2 YFSETQ. Trimming cost V 0 bases and J 6 bases, with 19 bases left between them. Here the CDR3 reads CASSLGPSRGSGNEQFF. CDR3 in DNA: TGCGCCAGCAGCTTGGGGCCGAGCCGGGGGTCGGGCAATGAGCAGTTCTTC. Variable domain in full (rest from reference TRBV5-1 and TRBJ2-1): KAGVTQTPRYLIKTRGQQVTLSCSPISGHRSVSWYQQTPGQGLQFLFEYFSETQRNKGNFPGRFSGRQFSNSRSEMNVSTLELGDSALYLCASSLGPSRGSGNEQFFGPGTRLTVL.

CDR3 in DNA: TGTGCCAGCAGCTTCATGCAGCGGGCCAACGTCCTGACTTTC. The encoded protein is CASSFMQRANVLTF. V gene TRBV11-3 combines with J gene TRBJ2-6, with no clear D. The CDR3 is made up of 14 amino acids. Trimming removed 3 bases at V and 5 bases at J, with 8 bases between. The germline V gene has CDR1 SGHNT and CDR2 YENEEA.

This clone was seen a handful of times. The chain has TRBV6-8 and TRBJ1-3; possibly TRBD1 for D (6 bases). CDR1 and CDR2 from the germline V gene are MNHGY and SAAAGT. The CDR3 sequence is 16 residues long. V was trimmed by 5 bases and J by 2 bases, leaving 16 bases between them. The DNA of the CDR3 is TGTGCCAGCAGTGCGTCTGACAGGCCTCCTGGAAACACCATATATTTT. It yields the protein CASSASDRPPGNTIYF.

The chain recombines TRBV6-8 with TRBJ1-1; D gene ambiguous. The V gene's germline CDR1 is MNHGY and CDR2 SAAAGT. V lost 10 bases and J 4 bases, leaving 16 bases between the germline ends. The CDR3 spans 13 residues. The CDR3 bases are TGTGCCATCGGAGAACAGTTCTCCACTGAAGCTTTCTTT. It codes for CAIGEQFSTEAFF.